The rows below give T cell receptor beta chains drawn from one sample of a study of technical replicates of blood from a few donors. Libraries were prepared by immunoSEQ multiplex PCR; TCRdb keeps only in-frame clonotypes and omits some of them. This table has 75,000 to 80,000 clones, roughly 94% appearing once. Sequencing was done on a sample of T cells isolated from PBMCs. Source of these receptors: a human donor in good health. Each CDR3 is given with its conserved first and last residue. A D gene is named only where the DNA matches it firmly. Rows may omit the clone size; those that give it use once, few, many or a size class.

V: TRBV2
D: NA
J: TRBJ1-5
size: NA
DNA: TGTGCCAGCAGTGACGAGGGTGGTTGGCAGCCCCAGCATTTT
CDR3: CASSDEGGWQPQHF

V: TRBV6-5
D: TRBD2
J: TRBJ2-7
size: NA
DNA: TGTGCCAGCAGTTACTCGAGACTAGCGGGGCTCTACGAGCAGTACTTC
CDR3: CASSYSRLAGLYEQYF

V: TRBV28
D: TRBD2
J: TRBJ2-5
size: NA
DNA: TGTGCCAGCAGTCAGGGACTAGGGGCCCAGTACTTC
CDR3: CASSQGLGAQYF

V: TRBV19
D: NA
J: TRBJ2-1
size: NA
DNA: TGTGCCAGTAGTCGACTACTGGGATACTACAATGAGCAGTTCTTC
CDR3: CASSRLLGYYNEQFF

V: TRBV6-5
D: TRBD2
J: TRBJ2-3
size: NA
DNA: TGTGCCAGCAGCCGTAGCGGGGGCACAGATACGCAGTATTTT
CDR3: CASSRSGGTDTQYF

V: TRBV11-3
D: NA
J: TRBJ1-1
size: NA
DNA: TGTGCCAGCAGCTTAGCCGGGGGGAACACTGAAGCTTTCTTT
CDR3: CASSLAGGNTEAFF

V: TRBV30
D: NA
J: TRBJ1-1
size: NA
DNA: TGTGCCTTGGCAGGGAATAAGAACACTGAAGCTTTCTTT
CDR3: CALAGNKNTEAFF

V: TRBV11-2
D: TRBD2
J: TRBJ2-2
size: NA
DNA: TGTGCCAGCTCGGCTAGCGGGAGAGCCACCGGGGAGCTGTTTTTT
CDR3: CASSASGRATGELFF

V: TRBV13
D: NA
J: TRBJ2-3
size: NA
DNA: TGTGCCAGCAAAAGAAAATTAACAGGGACAGATACGCAGTATTTT
CDR3: CASKRKLTGTDTQYF

V: TRBV5-4
D: NA
J: TRBJ2-1
size: NA
DNA: TGTGCCAGCAGCTTTTTTCGGGGGAACCAATACAATGAGCAGTTCTTC
CDR3: CASSFFRGNQYNEQFF

V: TRBV7-2
D: TRBD2
J: TRBJ2-2
size: NA
DNA: TGTGCCAGCAGCTTAGGGGCCGGCGGGAGGGCCACCGGGGAGCTGTTTTTT
CDR3: CASSLGAGGRATGELFF

V: TRBV4-1
D: NA
J: TRBJ2-1
size: few
DNA: TGCGCCAGCAGCCAAGTAAACAATGAGCAGTTCTTC
CDR3: CASSQVNNEQFF

V: TRBV29-1
D: NA
J: TRBJ1-1
size: few
DNA: TGCAGCGCACCACAGCCCATGAACACTGAAGCTTTCTTT
CDR3: CSAPQPMNTEAFF

V: TRBV6-1
D: NA
J: TRBJ1-1
size: NA
DNA: TGTGCCAGCTATACGGTAGGGGGTGAAGCTTTCTTT
CDR3: CASYTVGGEAFF

V: TRBV6-5
D: TRBD2
J: TRBJ2-7
size: NA
DNA: TGTGCCAGCAGTTCTTGGACTAGCTCCTACGAGCAGTACTTC
CDR3: CASSSWTSSYEQYF

V: TRBV7-3
D: TRBD2
J: TRBJ2-7
size: NA
DNA: TGTGCCAGCAGCCCCGGACTAGCGACCTACGAGCAGTACTTC
CDR3: CASSPGLATYEQYF

V: TRBV19
D: TRBD2
J: TRBJ2-1
size: few
DNA: TGTGCCAGTTGTCAAGCGGGAGTTTTAAGGAATGAGCAGTTCTTC
CDR3: CASCQAGVLRNEQFF

V: TRBV7-6
D: TRBD2
J: TRBJ2-7
size: NA
DNA: TGTGCCAGCAGCTCTACTAGCGTTAGCTCCTACGAGCAGTACTTC
CDR3: CASSSTSVSSYEQYF

V: TRBV30
D: NA
J: TRBJ2-1
size: NA
DNA: TGTGCCTGGAGTGTACGCGTAGAGCAGTTCTTC
CDR3: CAWSVRVEQFF

V: TRBV25-1
D: NA
J: TRBJ2-2
size: NA
DNA: TGTGCCAGCAGTCGCACCGGGGAGCTGTTTTTT
CDR3: CASSRTGELFF

V: TRBV19
D: TRBD1
J: TRBJ2-2
size: NA
DNA: TGTGCCAGTAGTAGAGACAGGGACACCGGGGAGCTGTTTTTT
CDR3: CASSRDRDTGELFF

V: TRBV7-2
D: TRBD1
J: TRBJ2-5
size: NA
DNA: TGTGCCAGCAGCTCGGACAGGTTAGAGACCCAGTACTTC
CDR3: CASSSDRLETQYF

V: TRBV19
D: TRBD1
J: TRBJ1-2
size: NA
DNA: TGTGCCAGTAGTATAGCGGCAGGGGGTAACTATGGCTACACCTTC
CDR3: CASSIAAGGNYGYTF

V: TRBV6-5
D: TRBD2
J: TRBJ2-7
size: NA
DNA: TGTGCCAGCAGTTACAGACTAGCGGGTTCCCACGAGCAGTACTTC
CDR3: CASSYRLAGSHEQYF